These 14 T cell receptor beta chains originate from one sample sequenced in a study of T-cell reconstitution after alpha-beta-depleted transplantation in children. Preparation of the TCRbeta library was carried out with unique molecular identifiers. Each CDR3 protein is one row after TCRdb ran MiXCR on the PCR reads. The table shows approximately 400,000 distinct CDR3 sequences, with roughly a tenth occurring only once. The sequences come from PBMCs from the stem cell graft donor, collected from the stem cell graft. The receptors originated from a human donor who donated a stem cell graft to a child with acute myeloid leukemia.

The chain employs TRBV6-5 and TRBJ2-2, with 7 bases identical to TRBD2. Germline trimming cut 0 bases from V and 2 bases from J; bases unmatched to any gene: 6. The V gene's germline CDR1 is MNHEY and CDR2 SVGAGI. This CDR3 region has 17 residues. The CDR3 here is CASSYSWLADNTGELFF. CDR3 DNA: TGTGCCAGCAGTTACTCGTGGCTAGCGGATAACACCGGGGAGCTGTTTTTT.

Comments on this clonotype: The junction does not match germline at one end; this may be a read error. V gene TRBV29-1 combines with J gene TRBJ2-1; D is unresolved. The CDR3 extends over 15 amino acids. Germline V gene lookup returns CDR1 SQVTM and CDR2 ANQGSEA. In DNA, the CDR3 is TGCAGCGTTGAATCGACCCGCAGCTCCTACAATGAGCAGTTATTC. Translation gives CSVESTRSSYNEQLF.

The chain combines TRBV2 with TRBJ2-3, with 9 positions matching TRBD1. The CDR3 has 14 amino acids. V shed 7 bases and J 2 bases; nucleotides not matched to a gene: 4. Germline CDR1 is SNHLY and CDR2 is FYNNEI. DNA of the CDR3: TGTGCCAGCACCCGGGACAGGGCCACAGATACGCAGTATTTT. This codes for CASTRDRATDTQYF.

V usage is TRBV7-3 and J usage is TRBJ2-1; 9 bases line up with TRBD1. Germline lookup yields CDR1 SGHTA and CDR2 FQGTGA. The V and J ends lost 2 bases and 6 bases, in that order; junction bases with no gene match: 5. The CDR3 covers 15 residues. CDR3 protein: CASSLGDREVNEQFF. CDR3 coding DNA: TGTGCCAGCAGCTTAGGGGACAGGGAAGTCAATGAGCAGTTCTTC.

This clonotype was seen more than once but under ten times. CDR3 DNA: TGTGCCTCGGGGACAGGGGTTGGCTACACCTTC. Amino acid sequence: CASGTGVGYTF. The V call is TRBV12-3 or TRBV12-4, the J call TRBJ1-2, with 10 bases identical to TRBD1. CDR3 length: 11 residues. Unmatched junction bases numbered 4, after V lost 11 bases and J lost 7 bases.

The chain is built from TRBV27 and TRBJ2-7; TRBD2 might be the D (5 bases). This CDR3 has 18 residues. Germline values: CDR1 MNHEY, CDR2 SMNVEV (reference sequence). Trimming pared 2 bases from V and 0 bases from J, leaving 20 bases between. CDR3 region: CASSLVAPRGFRSYEQYF. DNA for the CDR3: TGTGCCAGCAGTTTAGTAGCCCCACGCGGGTTTCGCTCCTACGAGCAGTACTTC.

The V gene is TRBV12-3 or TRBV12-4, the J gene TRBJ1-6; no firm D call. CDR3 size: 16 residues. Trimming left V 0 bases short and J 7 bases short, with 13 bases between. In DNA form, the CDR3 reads TGTGCCAGCAGTTTAGCCCACGGGGTCGCCAATTCACCCCTCCACTTT. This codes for CASSLAHGVANSPLHF.

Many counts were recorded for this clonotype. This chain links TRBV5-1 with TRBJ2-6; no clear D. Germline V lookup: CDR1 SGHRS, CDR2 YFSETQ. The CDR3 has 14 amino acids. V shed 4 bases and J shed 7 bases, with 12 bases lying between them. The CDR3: CASSVGPPANVLTF. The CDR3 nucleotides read TGCGCCAGCAGCGTAGGACCTCCCGCCAACGTCCTGACTTTC.

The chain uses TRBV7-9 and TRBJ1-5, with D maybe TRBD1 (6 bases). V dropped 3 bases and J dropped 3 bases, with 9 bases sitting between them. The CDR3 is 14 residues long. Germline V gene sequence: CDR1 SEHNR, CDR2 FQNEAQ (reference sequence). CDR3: CASSLTGHNQPQHF. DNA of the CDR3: TGTGCCAGCAGCTTGACAGGACACAATCAGCCCCAGCATTTT.

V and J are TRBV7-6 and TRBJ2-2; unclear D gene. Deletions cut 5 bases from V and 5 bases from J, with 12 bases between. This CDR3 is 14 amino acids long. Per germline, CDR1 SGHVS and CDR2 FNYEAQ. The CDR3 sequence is CASSQPADTGELFF. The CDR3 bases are TGTGCCAGCAGCCAACCGGCAGATACCGGGGAGCTGTTTTTT. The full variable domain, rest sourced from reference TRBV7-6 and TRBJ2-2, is GAGVSQSPRYKVTKRGQDVALRCDPISGHVSLYWYRQALGQGPEFLTYFNYEAQQDKSGLPNDRFSAERPEGSISTLTIQRTEQRDSAMYRCASSQPADTGELFFGEGSRLTVL.

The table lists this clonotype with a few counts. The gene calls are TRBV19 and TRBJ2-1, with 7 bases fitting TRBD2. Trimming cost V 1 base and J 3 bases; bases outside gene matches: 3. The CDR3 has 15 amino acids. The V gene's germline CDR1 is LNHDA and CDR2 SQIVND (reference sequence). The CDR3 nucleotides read TGTGCCAGTAGTATAGTGGCTAGCGGCTACAATGAGCAGTTCTTC. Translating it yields CASSIVASGYNEQFF.

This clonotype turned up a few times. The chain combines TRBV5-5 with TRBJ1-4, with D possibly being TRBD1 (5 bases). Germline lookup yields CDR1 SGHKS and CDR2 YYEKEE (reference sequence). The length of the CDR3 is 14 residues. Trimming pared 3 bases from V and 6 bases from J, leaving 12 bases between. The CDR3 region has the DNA TGTGCCAGCAGCTGGCCTGGGGGGGATGAAAAACTGTTTTTT. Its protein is CASSWPGGDEKLFF. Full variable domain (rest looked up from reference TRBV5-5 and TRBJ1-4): DAGVTQSPTHLIKTRGQQVTLRCSPISGHKSVSWYQQVLGQGPQFIFQYYEKEERGRGNFPDRFSARQFPNYSSELNVNALLLGDSALYLCASSWPGGDEKLFFGSGTQLSVL.

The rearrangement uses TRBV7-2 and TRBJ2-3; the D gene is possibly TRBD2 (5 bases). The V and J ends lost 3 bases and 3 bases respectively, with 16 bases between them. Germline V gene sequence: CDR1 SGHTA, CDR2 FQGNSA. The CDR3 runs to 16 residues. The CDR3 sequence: CASSFRSMGVTDTQYF. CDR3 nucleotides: TGTGCCAGCAGCTTTAGGAGCATGGGAGTTACAGATACGCAGTATTTT.

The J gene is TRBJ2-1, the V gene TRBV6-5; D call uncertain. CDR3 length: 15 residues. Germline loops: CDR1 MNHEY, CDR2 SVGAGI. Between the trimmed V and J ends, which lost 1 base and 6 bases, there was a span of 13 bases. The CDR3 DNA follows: TGTGCCAGCAGTTACTACGCACATCGGAGCAATGAGCAGTTCTTC. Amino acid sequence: CASSYYAHRSNEQFF.